The clone carrying this TCR beta chain was counted a few times. Its antigen is not identified. J lost 7 bases, V lost 1 base, and 3 bases had no gene match. Germline V gene lookup returns CDR1 SGHTA and CDR2 FQGNSA. CDR3 length equals 14 residues. At the deep level, the assay was run. This table comes from immunoSEQ multiplex PCR, and its TCRdb copy is limited to in-frame clones, with some not included. The repertoire holds about a million clones, with 77% as singletons. This sample was included in a study of shared clonotypes between healthy human individuals. Points from the study as a whole: Between a few donors, naive CD4 clonotypes were shared at a level of about 5%.

The sequencing sample was made of memory CD4+ T cells from PBMCs. Stated subset: CD45RA-negative fraction. The chain employs TRBV7-2 and TRBJ2-1; 8 bases are a match to TRBD1. This clonotype was obtained from a man younger than 35 in good health. Some clones in this sample may be carry-over from other donors' samples. The CDR3 reads CASSLGTGKNEQFF. DNA for the CDR3: TGTGCCAGCAGCTTAGGGACAGGGAAGAATGAGCAGTTCTTC.